This TCR beta chain was sequenced during a study of blood T cells in healthy people across ages. CDR1 and CDR2 (germline): DFQATT, SNEGSKA (reference sequence). The CDR3 is 14 residues long. The V and J ends lost 7 bases and 2 bases, in that order; junction bases with no gene match: 4. Primers used in a second PCR of roughly 7 to 12 cycles were a sample-barcoded 5' primer and a J-beta primer mix. TCRdb analysed the 5' RACE reads with MiXCR anew, one entry per CDR3 protein. This sample carries about 560,000 distinct CDR3 sequences, over 25% of them seen once, and the ten largest clones take approximately 3.6%. Per sample, extraction of total RNA gave at least 5 micrograms in every case. This sample was also put to use in a study of T cells of mothers and their children.

The chain has TRBV20-1 and TRBJ2-5, with TRBD2 matching 13 bases. The specimen sequenced was blood. This clonotype was obtained from a boy aged 2-9 years in good health. The CDR3 is CSGGTSGDQETQYF. The DNA for the CDR3 is TGCAGTGGAGGGACTAGCGGGGATCAAGAGACCCAGTACTTC.